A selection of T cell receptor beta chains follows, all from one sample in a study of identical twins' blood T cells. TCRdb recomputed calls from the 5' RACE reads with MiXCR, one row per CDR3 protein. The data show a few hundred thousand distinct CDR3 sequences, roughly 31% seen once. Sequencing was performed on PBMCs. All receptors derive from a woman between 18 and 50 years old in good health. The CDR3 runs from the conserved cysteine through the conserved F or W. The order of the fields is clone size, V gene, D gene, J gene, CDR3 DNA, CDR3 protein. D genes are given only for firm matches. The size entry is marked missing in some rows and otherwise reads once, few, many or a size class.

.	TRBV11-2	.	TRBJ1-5	TGTGCCAGCAGCTTAGCCGCCCGCAATCAGCCCCAGCATTTT	CASSLAARNQPQHF
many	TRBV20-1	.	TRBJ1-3	TGCAGTGCTAAAGGGCCGGACGGGCGAAACACCATATATTTT	CSAKGPDGRNTIYF
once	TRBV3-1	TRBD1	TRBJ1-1	TGTGCCAGCAGCGTACAGGGGGGGGACACTGAAGCTTTCTTT	CASSVQGGDTEAFF
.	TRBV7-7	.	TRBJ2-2	TGTGCCAGCAGAGTAGAGGGGGAGCTGTTTTTT	CASRVEGELFF
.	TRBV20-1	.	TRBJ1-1	TGCGGTGCTAGGGGCAACACTGAAGCTTTCTTT	CGARGNTEAFF
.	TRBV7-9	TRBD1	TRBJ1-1	TGTGCCAGCAGCTCGGACAGGGAGTGGACTGAAGCTTTCTTT	CASSSDREWTEAFF
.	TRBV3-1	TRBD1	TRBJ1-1	TGTGCCAGCAGCGAGACAGGGGTAGCTTTGACTGAAGCTTTCTTT	CASSETGVALTEAFF
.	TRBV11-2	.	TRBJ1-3	TGTGCCAGCAGCTTAGTTCCTCCCCCGGATTTT	CASSLVPPPDF
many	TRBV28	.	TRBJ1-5	TGTGCCAGCAGTGAGTACGACGGTGGGGTTAGCAATCAGCCCCAGCATTTT	CASSEYDGGVSNQPQHF
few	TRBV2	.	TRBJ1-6	TGTGCCAGCAGTGAAACGATAGGGGGTTCACCCCTCCACTTT	CASSETIGGSPLHF
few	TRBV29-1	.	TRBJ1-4	TGCAGCTTCCGGGCCGGGGAGGAAAAACTGTTTTTT	CSFRAGEEKLFF
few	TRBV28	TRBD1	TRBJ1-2	TGTGCCAGCAGTTCGACAGGGAGCTATGGCTACACCTTC	CASSSTGSYGYTF
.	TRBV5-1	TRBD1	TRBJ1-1	TGCTCCAGCAGCCTACAGGGGGCCCCTCCCCCTGAAGCTTTCTTT	CSSSLQGAPPPEAFF
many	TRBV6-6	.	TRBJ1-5	TGTGCCAGCAGTAAGGATGGCAATCAGCCCCAGCATTTT	CASSKDGNQPQHF
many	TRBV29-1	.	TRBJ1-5	TGCAGCGTTACCTCCAGGAAGACTCAGCCCCAGCATTTT	CSVTSRKTQPQHF
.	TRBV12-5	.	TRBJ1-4	TGTGCTAGTGGTTTGGTACCAAGGGACACCTATGAAAAACTGTTTTTT	CASGLVPRDTYEKLFF
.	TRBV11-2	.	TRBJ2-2	TGTGCCAGCAGCTTCGAGGGGCAGGGTCGGACCGGGGAGCTGTTTTTT	CASSFEGQGRTGELFF
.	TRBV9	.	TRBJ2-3	TGTGCCAGCACCCCGGGACCAATAAGCACAGATACGCAGTATTTT	CASTPGPISTDTQYF
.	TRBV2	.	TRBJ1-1	TGTGCCAGCAGGGGACCAGCTTTCTTT	CASRGPAFF
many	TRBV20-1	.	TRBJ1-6	TGCAGTGCTACAAAAGGACGGGCAGATAATTCACCCCTCCACTTT	CSATKGRADNSPLHF
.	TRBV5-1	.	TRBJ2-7	TGCGCCAGCAGCTACAATGCCCGAGCCCATTCGGTAACCGAGCAGTACTTC	CASSYNARAHSVTEQYF
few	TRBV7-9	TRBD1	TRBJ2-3	TGTGCCAGCAGCTCTCCACAGGGGGCCCTTTTGACTGAATCTAGCACAGATACGCAGTATTTT	CASSSPQGALLTESSTDTQYF
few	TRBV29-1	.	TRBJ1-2	TGCAGCGTTGAGGAGACCCTTGGCTACACCTTC	CSVEETLGYTF